This TCR beta chain was captured by sequencing in a study of control samples from healthy donors and cancer patients. TCRdb's table, derived via immunoSEQ multiplex PCR, lists solely in-frame clones and lacks some. Of around 95,000 clones listed, over 75% are singletons. The CDR3 loop spans 16 amino acids. Germline CDR1 reads LNHDA; CDR2 reads SQIVND (reference sequence). Trimming cost V 5 bases and J 4 bases; bases outside gene matches: 12. The chain links TRBV19 to TRBJ2-5; 8 bases line up with TRBD2. This TCR was sampled from a woman aged 50 to 65 in good health. The sequenced sample consisted of blood. The CDR3, as DNA: TGTGCCAGTAGTGTACACAATTTGGCGGGGGGAGAGACCCAGTACTTC. This gives the protein CASSVHNLAGGETQYF. The variable domain in full, with the rest retrieved from reference TRBV19 and TRBJ2-5, is DGGITQSPKYLFRKEGQNVTLSCEQNLNHDAMYWYRQDPGQGLRLIYYSQIVNDFQKGDIAEGYSVSREKKESFPLTVTSAQKNPTAFYLCASSVHNLAGGETQYFGPGTRLLVL.